One sample yielded the 28 T cell receptor beta chains listed below, sequenced in a study of blood T cell repertoires in COVID-19 (dated by TCRdb to 2018 to 2021). The library was made by the immunoSEQ multiplex PCR assay. TCRdb carries this immuneACCESS record with in-frame sequences only. Its versions omit some clonotypes, under half of them owing to an unresolved V gene in the studies checked, with the rest unexplained. Counted in this sample were about 220,000 clones; around 80% of them appeared once. The ten largest clones represent 14% to 15% of the sample. Input material: PBMCs or T cells enriched from blood (not recorded which). These receptors were collected from a man aged 40-50 years who had recovered from COVID-19.

For the CDR3, the DNA is TGTGCCAGCAGCCAGGACAGGCGTCACGAGCAGTACTTC. Translating it yields CASSQDRRHEQYF. The chain uses TRBV7-3 and TRBJ2-7; 7 positions match TRBD1. The CDR3 has 13 residues. CDR1 is SGHTA, CDR2 FQGTGA, per germline. V was clipped by 5 bases and J by 5 bases; unmatched bases: 6.

CDR3 residues: CASSPYLGESYEQYF. The CDR3, as DNA: TGTGCCAGCAGTCCCTATCTTGGGGAGAGCTACGAGCAGTACTTC. The rearrangement uses TRBV28 and TRBJ2-7, with a tentative D call TRBD2 (5 bases). The CDR3 length is 15 residues. The germline V gene encodes CDR1 MDHEN and CDR2 SYDVKM. With 5 bases removed from V and 3 bases from J, the gap between germline ends came to 17 bases.

The chain employs TRBV2 and TRBJ1-1; the D gene is possibly TRBD1 (6 bases). Between the trimmed V and J ends, which lost 2 bases and 1 base, there was a span of 11 bases. This CDR3 has 15 residues. CDR1 and CDR2 (germline): SNHLY, FYNNEI. The CDR3 nucleotides are TGTGCCAGCAGTGAACAGGCAGGGGCGAACACTGAAGCTTTCTTT. This codes for CASSEQAGANTEAFF.

The chain carries TRBV5-5 and TRBJ1-4; 9 bases agree with TRBD1. The germline CDR1 and CDR2 sequences are SGHKS and YYEKEE (reference sequence). V lost 2 bases to trimming and J lost 6 bases; unmatched junction nucleotides: 8. This CDR3 has 16 amino acids. CDR3 in DNA: TGTGCCAGCAGCTTTTCTCGACAGGGGGGCGATGAAAAACTGTTTTTT. Residues: CASSFSRQGGDEKLFF. Full variable domain (remainder filled in from reference TRBV5-5 and TRBJ1-4): DAGVTQSPTHLIKTRGQQVTLRCSPISGHKSVSWYQQVLGQGPQFIFQYYEKEERGRGNFPDRFSARQFPNYSSELNVNALLLGDSALYLCASSFSRQGGDEKLFFGSGTQLSVL.

The chain uses TRBV5-1 and TRBJ1-1; possible D gene TRBD1, 6 bases. The CDR3 is 15 residues long. In germline, CDR1 is SGHRS, CDR2 YFSETQ. V was pared by 5 bases and J by 1 base, with 15 bases between. CDR3 amino acids: CASRTDGTRNTEAFF. DNA of the CDR3: TGCGCCAGCAGGACGGACGGGACACGGAACACTGAAGCTTTCTTT.

The chain carries TRBV10-2 and TRBJ1-2, with 8 positions matching TRBD1. Germline V gene data show CDR1 as WSHSY and CDR2 as SAAADI. The CDR3 has 14 residues. J was trimmed by 7 bases and V by 5 bases; bases with no gene match: 9. The DNA for the CDR3 is TGCGCCAGCAGTCTCACGGACAGGGTAGTTGGCTACACCTTC. Its translation: CASSLTDRVVGYTF.

The chain couples TRBV2 to TRBJ2-7; possibly TRBD1 for D (6 bases). V was shortened by 7 bases and J by 2 bases, with 18 bases between the two germline ends. This CDR3 is 15 amino acids long. CDR1 and CDR2 (germline): SNHLY, FYNNEI. CDR3 protein: CASTSEGRGPYEQYF. CDR3 nucleotide sequence: TGTGCCAGCACTTCTGAGGGCAGGGGCCCCTACGAGCAGTACTTC.

This chain connects TRBV7-9 to TRBJ2-2; no clear D gene. The germline V gene has CDR1 SEHNR and CDR2 FQNEAQ (reference sequence). Trimming removed 3 bases at V and 6 bases at J, with 8 bases between. CDR3 length: 13 amino acids. CDR3 DNA sequence: TGTGCCAGCAGCTTTAGAGTCTCCGGGGAGCTGTTTTTT. Amino acid sequence: CASSFRVSGELFF.

As to this clone: The junction shows a germline mismatch at one end, possibly a read error. This rearrangement joins TRBV4-1 to TRBJ2-4; TRBD1 aligns across 8 bases. CDR1 MGHRA and CDR2 YSYEKL come from the germline V gene. This CDR3 is built from 13 residues. The CDR3 nucleotides are TGCGCCAGCAGCCAAGTCGGCAGGGGGCGATCGGACTTC. Translated: CASSQVGRGRSDF.

The chain joins TRBV19 to TRBJ2-1; 9 bases map to TRBD2. With V trimmed by 7 bases and J by 9 bases, 10 bases remained unmatched. The CDR3 spans 14 residues. Germline V gene data show CDR1 as LNHDA and CDR2 as SQIVND (reference sequence). Here the CDR3 reads CASTQAGGVAEQFF. The CDR3 nucleotides are TGTGCCAGTACCCAGGCGGGAGGGGTCGCTGAGCAGTTCTTC. Complete variable domain (other parts from reference TRBV19 and TRBJ2-1): DGGITQSPKYLFRKEGQNVTLSCEQNLNHDAMYWYRQDPGQGLRLIYYSQIVNDFQKGDIAEGYSVSREKKESFPLTVTSAQKNPTAFYLCASTQAGGVAEQFFGPGTRLTVL.

This clone was observed a few times. The chain employs TRBV7-9 and TRBJ2-5; 7 nucleotides match TRBD2. CDR1 is SEHNR, CDR2 FQNEAQ, per germline (reference sequence). The CDR3 runs 15 residues. V lost 5 bases to trimming and J lost 1 base; unmatched junction nucleotides: 7. The CDR3 spells CASSPKRGGQETQYF. CDR3 DNA sequence: TGTGCCAGCAGCCCGAAGCGGGGTGGCCAAGAGACCCAGTACTTC.

This clone came up many times. The chain has TRBV5-4 and TRBJ2-7; D not certain. V was trimmed by 0 bases and J by 5 bases, leaving 12 bases between them. Germline V CDR1 and CDR2: SGHNT, YYREEE (reference sequence). The CDR3 spans 14 residues. CDR3 protein: CASSLGGPMDEQYF. In DNA form, the CDR3 reads TGTGCCAGCAGCTTGGGTGGGCCCATGGACGAGCAGTACTTC.

The rearrangement uses TRBV4-3 and TRBJ2-7; the match to TRBD1 covers 7 bases. Germline V gives CDR1 LGHNA, CDR2 YSLEER. This CDR3 is built from 14 residues. Trimming at V came to 1 base and at J to 4 bases, leaving 4 bases not matched to a gene. The CDR3, as DNA: TGCGCCAGCAGCCAAGCGACAGGGCGTTACGAGCAGTACTTC. It yields the protein CASSQATGRYEQYF.

This chain joins TRBV19 and TRBJ1-1, with a tentative D call TRBD1 (6 bases). V lost 3 bases and J 0 bases, leaving 8 bases between the germline ends. Germline-derived CDR1 and CDR2 are LNHDA and SQIVND (reference sequence). The CDR3 has 14 amino acids. The CDR3 DNA reads TGTGCCAGTAGTATCAGGGGCATGAACACTGAAGCTTTCTTT. It specifies CASSIRGMNTEAFF.

This clone occurred once. The chain links TRBV18 to TRBJ1-5; D is unresolved. V shed 5 bases and J shed 3 bases, with 8 bases lying between them. The germline gives CDR1 KGHSH, CDR2 LQKENI. The CDR3 contains 13 residues. CDR3 sequence (DNA): TGTGCCAGCTCAATTGGCACCAATCAGCCCCAGCATTTT. This encodes CASSIGTNQPQHF.

The chain uses TRBV5-1 and TRBJ2-3, with D unresolved. Between the trimmed V and J ends, which lost 0 bases and 3 bases, there was a span of 11 bases. The length of the CDR3 is 15 residues. In germline, CDR1 is SGHRS, CDR2 YFSETQ. The DNA of the CDR3 is TGCGCCAGCAGCTTGGTGGTGCTAGATACAGATACGCAGTATTTT. As protein: CASSLVVLDTDTQYF.

V is TRBV12-5 and J is TRBJ2-1, with D maybe TRBD2 (5 bases). Germline CDR1 LGHNT, CDR2 FRNRAP. The V end lost 3 bases, the J end lost 10 bases, and 10 bases lay between the germline ends. There are 12 residues in the CDR3. This CDR3 reads CASGFMRGEQFF. CDR3 coding DNA: TGTGCTAGTGGTTTTATGAGAGGGGAGCAGTTCTTC.

The rearrangement uses TRBV5-1 and TRBJ2-1, with 12 bases matching TRBD2. Germline V gene sequence: CDR1 SGHRS, CDR2 YFSETQ. J gave up 1 base and V 2 bases, and 10 bases lay outside the gene matches. The CDR3 consists of 19 residues. As DNA, the CDR3 is TGCGCCAGCAGCTTCCCCGGTGCTCTAGCGGGGGGGTCCTACAATGAGCAGTTCTTC. This sequence encodes CASSFPGALAGGSYNEQFF. Complete variable domain (other parts from reference TRBV5-1 and TRBJ2-1): KAGVTQTPRYLIKTRGQQVTLSCSPISGHRSVSWYQQTPGQGLQFLFEYFSETQRNKGNFPGRFSGRQFSNSRSEMNVSTLELGDSALYLCASSFPGALAGGSYNEQFFGPGTRLTVL.

The chain combines TRBV7-3 with TRBJ2-5, with 13 bases lining up with TRBD2. This CDR3 is 16 amino acids long. Germline values: CDR1 SGHTA, CDR2 FQGTGA. V lost 5 bases and J lost 4; bases outside the gene matches: 7. The chain's CDR3 is CASSQGLAGVSETQYF. The CDR3 DNA is TGTGCCAGCAGCCAAGGACTAGCGGGAGTTTCAGAGACCCAGTACTTC.

The CDR3 spells CASSFEGEMDTDTQYF. The DNA for the CDR3 is TGTGCCAGCAGCTTTGAGGGGGAAATGGACACAGATACGCAGTATTTT. V gene TRBV5-4 combines with J gene TRBJ2-3, with D possibly TRBD1 on 6 matching bases. The germline CDR1 and CDR2 sequences are SGHNT and YYREEE (reference sequence). The V gene lost 2 bases and the J gene lost 2 bases, with 15 bases spanning the gap. This CDR3 is 16 amino acids long.

This clone has only a few counts. Mismatch with germline at one junction end may stem from a read error. V gene TRBV28 combines with J gene TRBJ1-3, with no clear D. The CDR3 totals 12 residues. The V gene's germline CDR1 is MDHEN and CDR2 SYDVKM. The CDR3 nucleotides read TGTGCCAGCAGTTTGGCTGGTAACACCATATATTTT. This gives the protein CASSLAGNTIYF. Filled out from reference TRBV28 and TRBJ1-3, the complete variable domain reads DVKVTQSSRYLVKRTGEKVFLECVQDMDHENMFWYRQDPGLGLRLIYFSYDVKMKEKGDIPEGYSVSREKKERFSLILESASTNQTSMYLCASSLAGNTIYFGEGSWLTVV.

This chain uses TRBV6-5 with TRBJ2-7, with 7 bases identical to TRBD1. Per the germline V gene, CDR1 is MNHEY and CDR2 is SVGAGI. This CDR3 contains 12 residues. J gave up 4 bases and V 10 bases, and 7 bases lay outside the gene matches. As DNA, the CDR3 is TGTGCCACCTGGGACAGACGGTACGAGCAGTACTTC. Protein: CATWDRRYEQYF.

The chain has TRBV6-5 and TRBJ1-1; D is possibly TRBD1 (5 bases). The CDR3 length is 15 residues. The germline V gene has CDR1 MNHEY and CDR2 SVGAGI. The V end was cut by 6 bases, the J end by 4 bases, with 18 bases between. CDR3 in amino acids: CASRATRGGGTEAFF. CDR3 sequence (DNA): TGTGCCAGCAGGGCGACAAGGGGTGGTGGCACTGAAGCTTTCTTT.

V is TRBV7-2 and J is TRBJ2-7; 7 positions match TRBD2. This CDR3 is 15 amino acids long. V shed 2 bases and J 7 bases; nucleotides not matched to a gene: 11. In germline, CDR1 is SGHTA, CDR2 FQGNSA. The CDR3 is CASSLSAGTIGEQYF. In DNA, the CDR3 is TGTGCCAGCAGCTTATCCGCGGGGACTATAGGAGAGCAGTACTTC.

The chain has TRBV5-4 and TRBJ2-7, with D tentatively TRBD1 (6 bases). Germline CDR1 SGHNT, CDR2 YYREEE (reference sequence). Between the trimmed V and J ends, which lost 4 bases and 4 bases, there was a span of 15 bases. The CDR3 is made up of 14 amino acids. The CDR3 spells CASSSQGSRYEQYF. CDR3 DNA sequence: TGTGCCAGCAGCAGCCAGGGGTCTAGGTACGAGCAGTACTTC.

The V call is TRBV28, the J call TRBJ2-3, with TRBD2 identical over 13 bases. The ends lost 6 bases at V and 2 bases at J; junction bases unmatched: 5. From germline, CDR1 is MDHEN and CDR2 SYDVKM. The CDR3 is 16 residues long. The CDR3 region is CASRGGLAGFTDTQYF. The CDR3 DNA follows: TGTGCCAGCAGAGGGGGACTAGCGGGGTTCACAGATACGCAGTATTTT.

The chain uses TRBV19 and TRBJ1-3, with 8 bases identical to TRBD1. The CDR3 runs 15 residues. The germline V gene encodes CDR1 LNHDA and CDR2 SQIVND (reference sequence). Trimming removed 5 bases from V and 8 bases from J; junction bases left unmatched: 11. The CDR3 nucleotides are TGTGCCAGTAGTGCCTGGACAGGGCAGGCGGACACCATATATTTT. Translated: CASSAWTGQADTIYF. Full variable domain (remainder filled in from reference TRBV19 and TRBJ1-3): DGGITQSPKYLFRKEGQNVTLSCEQNLNHDAMYWYRQDPGQGLRLIYYSQIVNDFQKGDIAEGYSVSREKKESFPLTVTSAQKNPTAFYLCASSAWTGQADTIYFGEGSWLTVV.

The chain recombines TRBV28 with TRBJ1-2, with D unclear. Germline V gene lookup returns CDR1 MDHEN and CDR2 SYDVKM. The CDR3 sequence is 15 residues long. V gave up 8 bases and J gave up 3 bases, with 19 bases separating them. CDR3 sequence (DNA): TGTGCCAGCTCATTAGGAGGGTTAAGGTACTATGGCTACACCTTC. Translating it yields CASSLGGLRYYGYTF.